The clone carrying this T cell receptor (beta chain) was recorded a few times. Its antigen remains unidentified. The data belong to a study of T-cell memory formation after mild COVID-19. In the study overall: For the most part, TCR clusters were specific to one donor.

The study, taken as a whole, reports: A balance of CD4 and CD8 characterized clones contracting day 15 to 85, whereas later expanders leaned CD4+. For contracting clones, CD4+ ones sat mainly in CM and EM, CD8+ in EMRA. Cross-reactive memory apparently joined, as some responding clones appeared in pre-infection memory.

MiXCR, applied by TCRdb to the 5' RACE reads, yields one record per CDR3 protein. The sample has 45,000 to 65,000 distinct CDR3 sequences; over 9% are singletons. V lost 4 bases and J 11 bases, leaving 10 bases between the germline ends. The germline V gene encodes CDR1 MNHNY and CDR2 SVGAGI (reference sequence). The CDR3 has 11 amino acids. The V call is TRBV6-6, the J call TRBJ2-3; D uncertain. This TCR came from an adult woman who had mild COVID-19 (a few samples of this study predate the infection). Cell type and time point are not known. The sequenced material came from PBMCs or a T cell subset sorted from them (not recorded which). The CDR3 region has the DNA TGTGCCAGCAGTTCTCACTCAGGGCAGTATTTT. Its protein is CASSSHSGQYF.